Listed below are T cell receptor beta chains from one sample, sequenced in a study of T cells in Graves' hyperthyroidism and ophthalmopathy. TCRdb re-analysed the multiplex PCR reads in MiXCR, keeping a single row per CDR3 protein. The data show a few hundred thousand distinct CDR3 sequences, with approximately 20% seen just once and about 41% held by the top ten. The source material was blood. The source is a man aged 40-50 years with Graves' hyperthyroidism. Each CDR3 is given with its conserved first and last residue. Fields, in order: clone size, D gene, V gene, J gene, CDR3 DNA, CDR3 protein. The D gene is left open where the match is weak. Clone size is shown for a subset of rows, as once, few, many or a class of expanded clone.

many	-	TRBV7-9	TRBJ2-7	TGTGCCAGCAGCTTAGCGACCGAGCAGTACTTC	CASSLATEQYF
-	-	TRBV4-3	TRBJ2-1	TGCGCCAGCAGCCGCCATTGGGGAGGGCAGTTCTTC	CASSRHWGGQFF
-	TRBD1	TRBV4-1	TRBJ2-1	TGCGCCAGCAGCCCCTCTCCAGGGGGCTCCTACAATGAGCAGTTCTTC	CASSPSPGGSYNEQFF
few	-	TRBV6-2/TRBV6-3	TRBJ1-5	TGTGCCAGCAGTTACTCTCCCGTCGTCCGGGGCAATCAGCCCCAGCATTTT	CASSYSPVVRGNQPQHF
-	TRBD1	TRBV7-9	TRBJ1-3	TGTGCCAGCAGCTCGACAGGGGTAGGCGGAAACACCATATATTTT	CASSSTGVGGNTIYF
few	-	TRBV19	TRBJ1-1	TGTGCCAGTAGTATTGGTTATTCAGGGTTGGCCACTGAAGCTTTCTTT	CASSIGYSGLATEAFF
few	-	TRBV9	TRBJ2-5	TGTGCCAGCAGCGCGACCTTGGATCGGGAGACCCAGTACTTC	CASSATLDRETQYF
-	TRBD1	TRBV11-1	TRBJ1-1	TGTGCCAGCAGCTTAAGGGGGCCGAACACTGAAGCTTTCTTT	CASSLRGPNTEAFF
once	TRBD2	TRBV7-3	TRBJ2-3	TGCGCCAGCAGCTCGGCGGGAGGGGAGGTCACAGATACGCAGTATTTT	CASSSAGGEVTDTQYF
few	-	TRBV28	TRBJ1-5	TGTGCCAGCAGTCCCAACGACATTTTGTGGGGTGAAACGCATTTT	CASSPNDILWGETHF
many	-	TRBV7-9	TRBJ2-7	TGTGCCAGCAGCGCCGGGACCTCCTACGAGCAGTACTTC	CASSAGTSYEQYF
many	-	TRBV29-1	TRBJ2-5	TGCAGCGGAGAACAGGGATTGAGAGAGACCCAGTACTTC	CSGEQGLRETQYF
-	TRBD2	TRBV3-1	TRBJ2-7	TGTGCCAGCAGGCCTGGGAGGGGCTACGAGCAGTACTTC	CASRPGRGYEQYF
few	-	TRBV5-6	TRBJ2-5	TGTGCCAGCAGCTTGGACCTGTACCAAGAGACCCAGTACTTC	CASSLDLYQETQYF
few	-	TRBV7-3	TRBJ1-4	TGTGCCAGCAGCTGGGGGCCTGGACGGGGAGGTGAAAAACTGTTTTTT	CASSWGPGRGGEKLFF
many	-	TRBV28	TRBJ2-2	TGTGCCAGCAGTCCGACTAGGAACACCGGGGAGCTGTTTTTT	CASSPTRNTGELFF
-	-	TRBV5-6	TRBJ1-5	TGTGCCAGCAGCTTGTTTGTAGATCATCAGCCCCAGCATTTT	CASSLFVDHQPQHF
-	-	TRBV4-1	TRBJ1-6	TGCGCCAGCAGCCAAGAGACCGGGACATCTTACTCCTATAATTCACCCCTCCACTTT	CASSQETGTSYSYNSPLHF
-	TRBD2	TRBV3-1	TRBJ2-1	TGTGCCAGCAGCCTACTCGGGACTAGCGGGGGTGAGCAGTTCTTC	CASSLLGTSGGEQFF
many	-	TRBV18	TRBJ1-2	TGTGCCAGCTCACCTTTGGACAGCTCCTATGGCTACACCTTC	CASSPLDSSYGYTF
-	-	TRBV7-2	TRBJ2-7	TGTGCCAGCAGCTTAGTTCCGAAGGCCTACGAGCAGTACTTC	CASSLVPKAYEQYF
many	-	TRBV5-6	TRBJ2-5	TGTGCCAGCAGCTCCAGAGGACCGTTCGCCCAGTACTTC	CASSSRGPFAQYF
many	-	TRBV30	TRBJ2-7	TGTGCCTGGAGCCCATTAGGAGGCGATAGCTCCTACGAGCAGTACTTC	CAWSPLGGDSSYEQYF
few	-	TRBV18	TRBJ1-4	TGTGCCAGCTCACTGGGGGGGCCGGAAACTAATGAAAAACTGTTTTTT	CASSLGGPETNEKLFF
-	TRBD2	TRBV28	TRBJ2-1	TGTGCCAGCAGTGATGGTGGGACTAGCGGGGACAATGAGCAGTTCTTC	CASSDGGTSGDNEQFF
few	-	TRBV4-1	TRBJ2-2	TGCGCCAGCAGCCCGGGTACAGGGATTCGCACCGGGGAGCTGTTTTTT	CASSPGTGIRTGELFF
many	TRBD2	TRBV11-2	TRBJ2-5	TGTGCCAGCAGCCGCCCTCTAGCGGGGTTCCAAGAGACCCAGTACTTC	CASSRPLAGFQETQYF
many	-	TRBV9	TRBJ1-3	TGTGCCAGCAGCCCCCAGGTCTCTGGAAACACCATATATTTT	CASSPQVSGNTIYF
many	-	TRBV4-3	TRBJ1-2	TGCGCCAGCAGCCAAGACAGGTTTCAAGGCTATGGCTACACCTTC	CASSQDRFQGYGYTF
many	-	TRBV5-1	TRBJ2-7	TGCGCCAGCAGCTCCCCAGATAGGACTCTCTCCTACGAGCAGTACTTC	CASSSPDRTLSYEQYF
many	TRBD1	TRBV2	TRBJ1-5	TGTGCCAGCGGAGGACAGGGGGTTAGCAATCAGCCCCAGCATTTT	CASGGQGVSNQPQHF
many	-	TRBV7-8	TRBJ1-5	TGTGCCAGCACCCGGAGCGGGGGAAGCAATCAGCCCCAGCATTTT	CASTRSGGSNQPQHF